This is a list of T cell receptor beta chains from one sample in a study of Graves' ophthalmopathy and Graves' hyperthyroidism. TCRdb reprocessed the multiplex PCR reads via MiXCR and lists one record per CDR3 protein. This table holds hundreds of thousands of distinct CDR3 sequences, under 50% found once. The sequenced material came from peripheral blood. The receptors derive from an adult man with Graves' ophthalmopathy. Each CDR3 is given with its conserved first and last residue. A D gene is named only where the DNA matches it firmly. Rows may omit the clone size; those that give it use once, few, many or a size class.

15,-,TRBJ1-1,TRBV5-1,-,TGCGCCAGCAGCTCAGGGTTGGGCAGGGGCACTGAAGCTTTCTTT,CASSSGLGRGTEAFF
12,many,TRBJ1-6,TRBV6-5,-,TGTGCCAGCACTCCACCGAAAGCACCCCTCCACTTT,CASTPPKAPLHF
16,-,TRBJ1-2,TRBV11-1,-,TGTGCCAGCAGCTCAACGCCGGGGCTAGCCGGCTATGGCTACACCTTC,CASSSTPGLAGYGYTF
16,-,TRBJ1-1,TRBV14,TRBD1,TGTGCCAGCAGCCAAGGTTGGGGACAGGGCGAAACTGAAGCTTTCTTT,CASSQGWGQGETEAFF
12,many,TRBJ1-5,TRBV12-3/TRBV12-4,-,TGTGCCAGCGGCTTTCGGGCGCAGCCCCAGCATTTT,CASGFRAQPQHF
14,many,TRBJ1-5,TRBV7-3,-,TGTGCCAGCAGCTTACAGGAGAACAATCAGCCCCAGCATTTT,CASSLQENNQPQHF
11,-,TRBJ1-4,TRBV11-1,-,TGTGCCAGCACCTGGGGGGAAAAACTGTTTTTT,CASTWGEKLFF
16,many,TRBJ2-2,TRBV7-8,TRBD2,TGTGCCAGCAGCTTAGTCCTAGCGGGGGGTGTCGGGGAGCTGTTTTTT,CASSLVLAGGVGELFF
14,-,TRBJ1-6,TRBV5-1,-,TGCGCCAGCAGCTTGGAAGGGAGGGATTCACCCCTCCACTTT,CASSLEGRDSPLHF
14,-,TRBJ1-1,TRBV7-6,TRBD1,TGTGCCAGCAGCAAGGGACAGGGGGCAATTGAAGCTTTCTTT,CASSKGQGAIEAFF
16,few,TRBJ2-7,TRBV7-2,TRBD1,TGTGCCAGCAGCTTAGTGATAATCGGGACAGCCTACGAGCAGTACTTC,CASSLVIIGTAYEQYF
15,many,TRBJ2-2,TRBV9,-,TGTGCCAGCAGCGTAGGTGCGGGGTCGGGCGGGGAGCTGTTTTTT,CASSVGAGSGGELFF
17,many,TRBJ2-5,TRBV14,-,TGTGCCAGCAGCCTATCCCTCGGGCGGGGCATCCAAGAGACCCAGTACTTC,CASSLSLGRGIQETQYF
13,many,TRBJ1-2,TRBV5-1,-,TGCGCCAGCAGAACAACAGAGAGGGGTGGCTACACCTTC,CASRTTERGGYTF
15,-,TRBJ2-2,TRBV19,-,TGTGCCAGTAGTGTCAGGGCGGTGAACACCGGGGAGCTGTTTTTT,CASSVRAVNTGELFF
15,-,TRBJ1-1,TRBV12-3/TRBV12-4,-,TGTGCCAGCAGCCACCGGGACACGTGGGGGACTGAAGCTTTCTTT,CASSHRDTWGTEAFF
12,few,TRBJ1-2,TRBV30,-,TGTGCCTGGACGAAGGGGTACTATGGCTACACCTTC,CAWTKGYYGYTF
14,many,TRBJ1-6,TRBV4-3,-,TGCGCCAGCAGCCAATCCCAAACCGGCACACCCCTCCACTTT,CASSQSQTGTPLHF
17,-,TRBJ2-3,TRBV25-1,-,TGTGCCAGCAGTGCCCGGAGTGGTCTGGTTAGCACAGATACGCAGTATTTT,CASSARSGLVSTDTQYF
15,few,TRBJ2-7,TRBV7-8,TRBD1,TGTGCCAGCAGACCCTCCCCCGGGACAGCCTACGAGCAGTACTTC,CASRPSPGTAYEQYF
13,-,TRBJ2-7,TRBV7-2,-,TGTGCCAGCAGCTTAGAGGCAGGGTCAGGGCAGTACTTC,CASSLEAGSGQYF
16,many,TRBJ2-7,TRBV7-9,TRBD1,TGTGCCAGCAGCCCGACCACAGGGGTTTCCCACTACGAGCAGTACTTC,CASSPTTGVSHYEQYF
13,-,TRBJ1-5,TRBV2,-,TGTGCCAGCAGTGGATCGGGGCATCAGCCCCAGCATTTT,CASSGSGHQPQHF
14,many,TRBJ2-7,TRBV4-2,-,TGTGCCAGCAGCCGAGAGACCGACAGCTACGAGCAGTACTTC,CASSRETDSYEQYF
15,few,TRBJ1-2,TRBV11-2,-,TGCGCCAGCAGCCAAGCCGTTAAACAGGAGTATGGCTACACCTTC,CASSQAVKQEYGYTF
14,-,TRBJ2-6,TRBV10-3,-,TGTGCCATCGGACAGTTCTCTGGGGCCAACGTCCTGACTTTT,CAIGQFSGANVLTF
14,-,TRBJ1-1,TRBV30,-,TGTGCCTGGAGTCGAGGAGGGGTAAACACTGAAGCTTTCTTT,CAWSRGGVNTEAFF
17,once,TRBJ1-5,TRBV10-3,TRBD1,TGTGCCAGCAGTGACGGACAGGGGGGGGGAGGCAATCAGCCCCAGCATTTT,CASSDGQGGGGNQPQHF
16,few,TRBJ1-2,TRBV19,TRBD1,TGTGCCAGTAGTCCGACAGGGGGTGTGTCTAACTATGGCTACACCTTC,CASSPTGGVSNYGYTF
16,many,TRBJ1-6,TRBV6-5,TRBD1,TGTGCCAGCAGTTACTCCAGGGACAGCTATAATTCACCCCTCCACTTT,CASSYSRDSYNSPLHF